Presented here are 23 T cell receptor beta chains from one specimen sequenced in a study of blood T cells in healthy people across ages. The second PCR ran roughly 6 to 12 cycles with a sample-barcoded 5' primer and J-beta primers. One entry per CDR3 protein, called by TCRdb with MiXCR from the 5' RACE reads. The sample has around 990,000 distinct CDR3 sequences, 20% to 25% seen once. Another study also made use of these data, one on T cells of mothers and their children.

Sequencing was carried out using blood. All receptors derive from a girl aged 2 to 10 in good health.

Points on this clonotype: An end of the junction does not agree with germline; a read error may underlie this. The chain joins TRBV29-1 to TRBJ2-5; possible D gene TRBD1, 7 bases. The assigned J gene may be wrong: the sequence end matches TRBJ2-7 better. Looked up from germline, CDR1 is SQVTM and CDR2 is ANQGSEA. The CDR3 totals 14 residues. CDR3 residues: CGVEGGTVIYEQYF. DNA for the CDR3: TGCGGCGTTGAAGGGGGGACAGTAATCTACGAGCAGTACTTC.

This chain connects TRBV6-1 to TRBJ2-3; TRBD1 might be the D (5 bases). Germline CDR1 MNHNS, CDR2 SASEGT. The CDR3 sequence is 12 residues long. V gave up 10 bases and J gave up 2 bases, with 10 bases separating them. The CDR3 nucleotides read TGTGCCATCACTGGGGCCACAGATACGCAGTATTTT. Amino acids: CAITGATDTQYF.

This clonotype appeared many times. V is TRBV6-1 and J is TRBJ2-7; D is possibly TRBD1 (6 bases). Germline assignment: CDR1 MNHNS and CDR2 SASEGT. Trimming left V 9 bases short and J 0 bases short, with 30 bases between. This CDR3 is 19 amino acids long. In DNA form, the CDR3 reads TGTGCCAGATTCACAGTAAGACGTAGGGGGTTTGAAAACTCCTACGAGCAGTACTTC. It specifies CARFTVRRRGFENSYEQYF.

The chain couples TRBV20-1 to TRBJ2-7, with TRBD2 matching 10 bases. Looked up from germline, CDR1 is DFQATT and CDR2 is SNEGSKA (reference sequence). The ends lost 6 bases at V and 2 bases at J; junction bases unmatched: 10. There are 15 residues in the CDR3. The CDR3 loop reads CSAPNPSGSPYEQYF. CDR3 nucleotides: TGCAGTGCCCCTAACCCTAGCGGGAGCCCCTACGAGCAGTACTTC.

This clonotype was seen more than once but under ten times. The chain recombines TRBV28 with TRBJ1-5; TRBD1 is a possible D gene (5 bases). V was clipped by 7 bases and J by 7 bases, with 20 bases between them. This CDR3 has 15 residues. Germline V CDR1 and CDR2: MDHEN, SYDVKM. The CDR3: CASTQGRNLSQPQHF. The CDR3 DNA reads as TGTGCCAGCACCCAGGGCCGAAACCTATCCCAGCCCCAGCATTTT. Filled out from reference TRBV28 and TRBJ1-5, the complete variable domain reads DVKVTQSSRYLVKRTGEKVFLECVQDMDHENMFWYRQDPGLGLRLIYFSYDVKMKEKGDIPEGYSVSREKKERFSLILESASTNQTSMYLCASTQGRNLSQPQHFGDGTRLSIL.

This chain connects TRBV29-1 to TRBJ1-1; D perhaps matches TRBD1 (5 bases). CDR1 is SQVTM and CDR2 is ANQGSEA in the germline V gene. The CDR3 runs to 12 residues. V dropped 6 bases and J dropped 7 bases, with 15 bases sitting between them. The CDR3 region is CSVSIGADEAFF. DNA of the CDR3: TGCAGCGTATCTATAGGGGCGGATGAAGCTTTCTTT.

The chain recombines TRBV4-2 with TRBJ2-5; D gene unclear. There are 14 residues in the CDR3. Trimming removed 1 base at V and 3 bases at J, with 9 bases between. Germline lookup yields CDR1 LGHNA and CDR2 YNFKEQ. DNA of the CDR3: TGTGCCAGCAGCCAAGCTGAGAAGGAAGAGACCCAGTACTTC. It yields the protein CASSQAEKEETQYF.

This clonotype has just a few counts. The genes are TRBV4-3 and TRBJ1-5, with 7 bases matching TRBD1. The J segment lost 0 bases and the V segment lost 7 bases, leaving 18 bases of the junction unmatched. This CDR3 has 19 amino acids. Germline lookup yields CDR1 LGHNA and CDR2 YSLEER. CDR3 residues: CASTTKGQTTSISNQPQHF. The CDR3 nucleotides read TGCGCCAGCACCACAAAGGGACAGACTACTTCTATTAGCAATCAGCCCCAGCATTTT.

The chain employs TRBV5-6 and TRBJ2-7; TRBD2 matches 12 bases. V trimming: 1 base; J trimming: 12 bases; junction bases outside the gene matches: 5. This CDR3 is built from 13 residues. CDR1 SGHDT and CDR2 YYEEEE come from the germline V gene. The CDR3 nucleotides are TGTGCCAGCAGCTTGCGGACTAGCGGGATTTGGTACTTC. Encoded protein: CASSLRTSGIWYF.

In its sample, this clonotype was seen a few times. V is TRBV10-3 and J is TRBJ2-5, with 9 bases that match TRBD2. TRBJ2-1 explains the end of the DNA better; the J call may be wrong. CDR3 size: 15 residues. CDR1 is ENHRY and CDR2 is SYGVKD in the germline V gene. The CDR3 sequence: CAISPTSGFYNEQFF. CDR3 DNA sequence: TGTGCCATCAGTCCTACTAGCGGGTTCTACAATGAGCAGTTCTTC.

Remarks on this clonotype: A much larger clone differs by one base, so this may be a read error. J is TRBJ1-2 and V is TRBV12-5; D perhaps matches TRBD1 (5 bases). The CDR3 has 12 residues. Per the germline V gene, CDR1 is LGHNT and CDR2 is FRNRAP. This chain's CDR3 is CARITGPYAYTF. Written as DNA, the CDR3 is TGTGCTAGAATCACAGGTCCGTATGCCTACACCTTC.

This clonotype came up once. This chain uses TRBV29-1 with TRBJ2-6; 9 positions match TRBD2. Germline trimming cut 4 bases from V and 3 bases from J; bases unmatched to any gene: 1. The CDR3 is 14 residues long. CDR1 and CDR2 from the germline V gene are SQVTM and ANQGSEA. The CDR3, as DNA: TGCAGCGTTGGTAGCGGGGGTGGGGCCAACGTCCTGACTTTC. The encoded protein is CSVGSGGGANVLTF.

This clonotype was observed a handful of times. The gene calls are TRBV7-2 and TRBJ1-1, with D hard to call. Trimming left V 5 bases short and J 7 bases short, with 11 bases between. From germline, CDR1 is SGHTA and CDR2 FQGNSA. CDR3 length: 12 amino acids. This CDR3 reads CASSPQVSEAFF. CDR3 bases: TGTGCCAGCAGCCCCCAAGTGAGTGAAGCTTTCTTT.

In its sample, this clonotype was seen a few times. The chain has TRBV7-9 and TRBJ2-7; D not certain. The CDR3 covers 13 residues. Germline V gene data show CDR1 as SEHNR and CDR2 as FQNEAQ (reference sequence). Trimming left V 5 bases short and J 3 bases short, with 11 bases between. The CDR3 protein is CASSQRANYEQYF. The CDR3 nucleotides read TGTGCCAGCAGCCAACGGGCCAACTACGAGCAGTACTTC.

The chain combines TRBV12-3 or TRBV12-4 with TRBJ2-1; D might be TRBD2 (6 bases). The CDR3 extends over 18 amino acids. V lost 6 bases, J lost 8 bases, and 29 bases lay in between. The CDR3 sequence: CASRSIRRDPLRVDEQFF. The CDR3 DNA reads TGTGCCAGCAGGAGTATTAGGAGGGATCCTTTACGGGTTGATGAGCAGTTCTTC.

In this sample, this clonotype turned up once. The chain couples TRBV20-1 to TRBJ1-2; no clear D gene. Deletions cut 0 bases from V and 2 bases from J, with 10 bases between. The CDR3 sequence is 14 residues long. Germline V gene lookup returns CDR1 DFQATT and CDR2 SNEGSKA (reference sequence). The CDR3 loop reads CSARDRRVNYGYTF. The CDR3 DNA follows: TGCAGTGCTAGAGACCGTCGGGTAAACTATGGCTACACCTTC.

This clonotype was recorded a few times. The CDR3 nucleotides are TGTGCCAGCAGTTACCACGGGACTACCGGGTCCTACGAGCAGTACTTC. This encodes CASSYHGTTGSYEQYF. The chain links TRBV28 to TRBJ2-7, with TRBD2 identical over 7 bases. Unmatched junction bases numbered 10, after V lost 4 bases and J lost 1 base. From germline, CDR1 is MDHEN and CDR2 SYDVKM. This CDR3 has 16 amino acids.

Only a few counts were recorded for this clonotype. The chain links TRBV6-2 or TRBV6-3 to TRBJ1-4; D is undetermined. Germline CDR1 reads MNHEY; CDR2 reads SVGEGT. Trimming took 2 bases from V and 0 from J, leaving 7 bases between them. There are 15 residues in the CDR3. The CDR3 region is CASSYPGTTNEKLFF. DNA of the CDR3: TGTGCCAGCAGTTACCCCGGGACAACTAATGAAAAACTGTTTTTT.

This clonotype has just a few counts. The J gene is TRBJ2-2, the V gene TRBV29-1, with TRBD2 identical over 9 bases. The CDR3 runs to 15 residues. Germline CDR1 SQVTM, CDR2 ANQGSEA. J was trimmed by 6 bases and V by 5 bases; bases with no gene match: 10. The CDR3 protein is CSVTLAGALPGELFF. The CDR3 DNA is TGCAGCGTTACCTTAGCGGGAGCTCTACCCGGGGAGCTGTTTTTT.

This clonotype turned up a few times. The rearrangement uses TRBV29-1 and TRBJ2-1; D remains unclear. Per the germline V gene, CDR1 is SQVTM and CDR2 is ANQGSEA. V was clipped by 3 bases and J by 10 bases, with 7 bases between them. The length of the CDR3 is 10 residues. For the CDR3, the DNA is TGCAGCGTTGATACCAGGGAGCAGTTCTTC. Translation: CSVDTREQFF.

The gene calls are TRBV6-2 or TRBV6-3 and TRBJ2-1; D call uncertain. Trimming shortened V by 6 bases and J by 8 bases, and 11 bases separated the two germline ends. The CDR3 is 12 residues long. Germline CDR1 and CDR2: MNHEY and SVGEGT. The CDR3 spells CASRDRRYEQFF. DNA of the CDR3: TGTGCCAGCAGGGACCGAAGGTATGAGCAGTTCTTC.

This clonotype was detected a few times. CDR3 DNA sequence: TGTGCCAGCGCCCCGTTGGGTGTGAACACTGAAGCTTTCTTT. As protein: CASAPLGVNTEAFF. The J gene is TRBJ1-1, the V gene TRBV7-2; D remains unclear. CDR1 is SGHTA, CDR2 FQGNSA, per germline. There are 14 residues in the CDR3. V was shortened by 8 bases and J by 0 bases, with 13 bases between the two germline ends.

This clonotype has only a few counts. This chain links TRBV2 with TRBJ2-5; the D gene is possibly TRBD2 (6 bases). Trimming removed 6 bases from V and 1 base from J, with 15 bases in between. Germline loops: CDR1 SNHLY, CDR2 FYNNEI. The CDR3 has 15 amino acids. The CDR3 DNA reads TGTGCCAGCAGCGCCGGGGGACGGTTCCAAGAGACCCAGTACTTC. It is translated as CASSAGGRFQETQYF.